Presented here are 19 T cell receptor beta chains from one specimen sequenced in a study of somatic mutations in cytotoxic T cells in rheumatoid arthritis. Sequencing was performed with immunoSEQ multiplex PCR; in TCRdb, only in-frame clones are kept and a portion is missing. The sample has some 19,000 clones, around four fifths seen once; the top ten hold 9.5% to 13%. Sequencing was done on a sample of CD8+ T cells sorted from blood. The receptors shown here come from a man younger than 30 with rheumatoid arthritis.

V is TRBV27 and J is TRBJ1-5; D gene uncertain. CDR3 length: 13 residues. V was pared by 5 bases and J by 6 bases, with 11 bases between. Germline lookup yields CDR1 MNHEY and CDR2 SMNVEV (reference sequence). The CDR3 loop reads CASSKEEAQPQHF. The CDR3 nucleotides read TGTGCCAGCAGTAAGGAGGAAGCTCAGCCCCAGCATTTT.

The CDR3 spells CASSQGSQGVNTEAFF. For the CDR3, the DNA is TGCGCCAGCAGCCAAGGAAGCCAGGGGGTGAACACTGAAGCTTTCTTT. V usage is TRBV4-1 and J usage is TRBJ1-1, with 7 bases lining up with TRBD1. CDR3 length: 16 residues. CDR1 MGHRA and CDR2 YSYEKL come from the germline V gene. Trimming removed 1 base from V and 0 bases from J; junction bases left unmatched: 5.

DNA of the CDR3: TGTGCCAGCAGCTTATATGGGGATCCTCAGCCCCAGCATTTT. It specifies CASSLYGDPQPQHF. V gene TRBV7-9 combines with J gene TRBJ1-5; D is unclear. Germline loops: CDR1 SEHNR, CDR2 FQNEAQ (reference sequence). Trimming shortened V by 2 bases and J by 6 bases, and 11 bases separated the two germline ends. The CDR3 spans 14 residues.

By frequency in the sample, this clone is hyperexpanded (1% or more). The identical CDR3 is also encoded by other nucleotide sequences in the sample. V is TRBV7-9 and J is TRBJ2-2, with 7 bases aligning to TRBD1. This CDR3 comprises 16 residues. The V gene end was trimmed by 5 bases and the J gene end by 2 bases; junction bases not matched to a gene: 8. Germline V lookup: CDR1 SEHNR, CDR2 FQNEAQ (reference sequence). CDR3 coding DNA: TGTGCCAGCAGCGAGAACCGGGACAGCAACACCGGGGAGCTGTTTTTT. Translation gives CASSENRDSNTGELFF.

The genes are TRBV5-8 and TRBJ1-1, with 9 bases identical to TRBD1. This CDR3 region has 15 residues. The J segment lost 4 bases and the V segment lost 1 base, leaving 5 bases of the junction unmatched. The germline V gene has CDR1 SGHTS and CDR2 YDEGEE. The chain's CDR3 is CASSLTGGLGTEAFF. The CDR3 DNA reads as TGTGCCAGCAGCTTGACAGGGGGCTTAGGCACTGAAGCTTTCTTT.

The rearrangement uses TRBV7-2 and TRBJ1-1, with D possibly being TRBD1 (6 bases). Deletions cut 6 bases from V and 4 bases from J, with 15 bases between. The germline V gene encodes CDR1 SGHTA and CDR2 FQGNSA. The CDR3 runs 14 residues. CDR3 residues: CASRQPTGITEAFF. The CDR3 bases are TGTGCCAGCAGGCAACCTACAGGGATCACTGAAGCTTTCTTT.

This clone was seen more than once but under ten times. V usage is TRBV28 and J usage is TRBJ1-5, with a possible D match to TRBD1 (5 bases). CDR3 size: 14 residues. CDR1 and CDR2 from the germline V gene are MDHEN and SYDVKM. V lost 7 bases to trimming and J lost 6 bases, with 16 bases between them. The DNA for the CDR3 is TGTGCCAGCAAGAATTCGGGGCAAGGTCAGCCCCAGCATTTT. Protein sequence: CASKNSGQGQPQHF.

The chain carries TRBV7-2 and TRBJ2-7, with 8 bases matching TRBD1. Looked up from germline, CDR1 is SGHTA and CDR2 is FQGNSA. V lost 4 bases, J lost 3 bases, and 5 bases stayed unmatched. There are 14 residues in the CDR3. CDR3 in DNA: TGTGCCAGCAGCTCCGGGACAGGATACTACGAGCAGTACTTC. It encodes CASSSGTGYYEQYF.

V gene TRBV5-5 combines with J gene TRBJ1-1; TRBD1 matches 11 bases. V shed 0 bases, J shed 4 bases, and the junction held 2 bases outside the gene matches. The CDR3 loop spans 15 amino acids. Germline V lookup: CDR1 SGHKS, CDR2 YYEKEE (reference sequence). The CDR3 region is CASSLAGTGGTEAFF. In DNA, the CDR3 is TGTGCCAGCAGCTTGGCCGGGACAGGGGGCACTGAAGCTTTCTTT.

The CDR3 DNA is TGTGCCACCGAGGACAGGGAGAAGAGCTCCTATAATTCACCCCTCCACTTT. This gives the protein CATEDREKSSYNSPLHF. The V gene is TRBV28, the J gene TRBJ1-6; the match to TRBD1 covers 8 bases. J lost 0 bases, V lost 10 bases, and 11 bases had no gene match. The CDR3 extends over 17 amino acids. Germline values: CDR1 MDHEN, CDR2 SYDVKM.

The chain uses TRBV28 and TRBJ2-7, with 8 bases identical to TRBD1. CDR3 size: 19 residues. Germline CDR1 is MDHEN and CDR2 is SYDVKM. The V segment lost 2 bases and the J segment 1 base; nucleotides outside the gene matches: 16. The CDR3 loop is CASSLRKDRVPTGSYEQYF. The CDR3 nucleotides read TGTGCCAGCAGTTTAAGGAAGGACAGGGTTCCGACGGGTTCCTACGAGCAGTACTTC.

The chain combines TRBV6-5 with TRBJ1-1; no clear D gene. Deletions cut 2 bases from V and 1 base from J, with 5 bases between. In germline, CDR1 is MNHEY, CDR2 SVGAGI. The CDR3 extends over 13 amino acids. The chain's CDR3 is CASSYNTNTEAFF. CDR3 DNA sequence: TGTGCCAGCAGTTACAACACGAACACTGAAGCTTTCTTT.

The V and J genes are TRBV7-9 and TRBJ2-3, with 7 positions matching TRBD1. The CDR3 is 15 amino acids. Germline V gene lookup returns CDR1 SEHNR and CDR2 FQNEAQ (reference sequence). V gave up 1 base and J gave up 0 bases; unmatched junction bases: 1. The CDR3 spells CASSLGTGSTDTQYF. The CDR3 DNA sequence: TGTGCCAGCAGCTTAGGGACAGGCAGCACAGATACGCAGTATTTT.

The chain couples TRBV7-9 to TRBJ2-5; TRBD1 agrees at 7 bases. Germline V gene data show CDR1 as SEHNR and CDR2 as FQNEAQ (reference sequence). J lost 2 bases, V lost 5 bases, and 11 bases had no gene match. This CDR3 spans 16 amino acids. The CDR3 spells CASSPPQDRRQETQYF. The CDR3, as DNA: TGTGCCAGCAGCCCCCCCCAGGACAGGAGACAAGAGACCCAGTACTTC.

The chain employs TRBV6-4 and TRBJ2-2; D is unresolved. V was clipped by 4 bases and J by 8 bases, with 11 bases between them. CDR3 length: 13 residues. The germline V gene has CDR1 MRHNA and CDR2 SNTAGT. CDR3 DNA: TGTGCCAGCAGTGTTGTCGCCCCGGGGGAGCTGTTTTTT. This sequence encodes CASSVVAPGELFF.

J is TRBJ2-7 and V is TRBV30; TRBD2 is a possible D gene (5 bases). CDR3 size: 12 residues. V was pared by 5 bases and J by 2 bases, with 10 bases between. CDR1 and CDR2 from the germline V gene are GTSNPN and SVGIG (reference sequence). This CDR3 is CAWGWGAYEQYF. The CDR3 region has the DNA TGTGCCTGGGGGTGGGGAGCCTACGAGCAGTACTTC. Looking up the rest from reference TRBV30 and TRBJ2-7 gives the full variable domain: SQTIHQWPATLVQPVGSPLSLECTVEGTSNPNLYWYRQAAGRGLQLLFYSVGIGQISSEVPQNLSASRPQDRQFILSSKKLLLSDSGFYLCAWGWGAYEQYFGPGTRLTVT.

The chain carries TRBV27 and TRBJ2-5, with D tentatively TRBD2 (6 bases). The CDR3 runs to 15 residues. Germline V gene data show CDR1 as MNHEY and CDR2 as SMNVEV (reference sequence). The germline V and J ends were trimmed by 4 bases and 0 bases, with 12 bases remaining between them. In nucleotides, the CDR3 is TGTGCCAGCAGTTCCCGCGGGGCCCACCAAGAGACCCAGTACTTC. Amino acids: CASSSRGAHQETQYF.

The chain employs TRBV15 and TRBJ1-1; 8 bases fit TRBD1. This CDR3 spans 15 amino acids. The germline CDR1 and CDR2 sequences are LNHNV and YYDKDF (reference sequence). The J segment lost 4 bases and the V segment lost 0 bases, leaving 4 bases of the junction unmatched. This CDR3 is CATSREPGGATEAFF. The DNA of the CDR3 is TGTGCCACCAGCAGAGAACCAGGGGGCGCCACTGAAGCTTTCTTT. Complete variable domain (other parts from reference TRBV15 and TRBJ1-1): DAMVIQNPRYQVTQFGKPVTLSCSQTLNHNVMYWYQQKSSQAPKLLFHYYDKDFNNEADTPDNFQSRRPNTSFCFLDIRSPGLGDTAMYLCATSREPGGATEAFFGQGTRLTVV.

The chain is built from TRBV10-3 and TRBJ2-1; no firm D call. The germline V gene has CDR1 ENHRY and CDR2 SYGVKD. The CDR3 runs to 16 residues. V lost 5 bases, J lost 4 bases, and 18 bases lay in between. In DNA form, the CDR3 reads TGTGCCATCAGTCGTAATGACGGCCCCTTGTACAATGAGCAGTTCTTC. Translated: CAISRNDGPLYNEQFF.